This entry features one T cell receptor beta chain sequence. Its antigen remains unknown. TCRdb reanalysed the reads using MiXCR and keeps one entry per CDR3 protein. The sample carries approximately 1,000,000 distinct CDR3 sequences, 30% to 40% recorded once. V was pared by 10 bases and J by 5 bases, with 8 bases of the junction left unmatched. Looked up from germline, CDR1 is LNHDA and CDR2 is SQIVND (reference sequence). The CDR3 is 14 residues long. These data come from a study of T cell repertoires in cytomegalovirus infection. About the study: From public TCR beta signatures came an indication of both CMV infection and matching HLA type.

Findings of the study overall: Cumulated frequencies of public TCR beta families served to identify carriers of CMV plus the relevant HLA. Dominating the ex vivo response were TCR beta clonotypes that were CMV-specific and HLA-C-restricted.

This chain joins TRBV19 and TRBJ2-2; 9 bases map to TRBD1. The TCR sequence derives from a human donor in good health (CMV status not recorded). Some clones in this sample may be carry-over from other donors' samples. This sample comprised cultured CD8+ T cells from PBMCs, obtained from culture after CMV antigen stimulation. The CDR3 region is CATPGTGLTGELFF. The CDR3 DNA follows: TGTGCCACCCCCGGGACAGGGCTGACCGGGGAGCTGTTTTTT.